This is a list of T cell receptor beta chains from one sample in a study of OX40 agonist ivuxolimab in advanced cancers. Repertoires were generated with immunoSEQ multiplex PCR, while TCRdb's copy carries only in-frame clones and drops some. This sample has some 48,000 clones, with almost 80% found just once. The source material was CD4+ or CD8+ T cells sorted from blood, sampled in a trial of the OX40 agonist ivuxolimab. Receptors originate from an adult with an advanced solid tumor such as melanoma, head and neck, liver or kidney cancer. Both conserved end residues are part of each CDR3. A D gene is named only where the DNA matches it firmly. Size tells how often a clone was seen (once, few, many) or the class of an expanded clone, and some rows leave it out.

len: 19; abundance: -; d_gene: TRBD2; v_gene: TRBV27; j_gene: TRBJ2-3; CDR3nt: TGTGCCAGCAGTCTAGGACTAGCGGGAGAACCCTATAGCACAGATACGCAGTATTTT; CDR3aa: CASSLGLAGEPYSTDTQYF
len: 20; abundance: -; d_gene: TRBD1; v_gene: TRBV5-4; j_gene: TRBJ2-5; CDR3nt: TGTGCCAGCAGCTTATTCGGGACAGGGGGCTGGCGGGAGCGTGGAGAGACCCAGTACTTC; CDR3aa: CASSLFGTGGWRERGETQYF
len: 13; abundance: -; d_gene: -; v_gene: TRBV15; j_gene: TRBJ2-7; CDR3nt: TGTGCCACCAGCAGAGACTGGTCCTACGAGCAGTACTTC; CDR3aa: CATSRDWSYEQYF
len: 13; abundance: -; d_gene: -; v_gene: TRBV7-9; j_gene: TRBJ2-5; CDR3nt: TGTGCCAGCAGCTTGGAGGACCAAGAGACCCAGTACTTC; CDR3aa: CASSLEDQETQYF
len: 14; abundance: once; d_gene: -; v_gene: TRBV2; j_gene: TRBJ2-1; CDR3nt: TGTGCCAGCAGTGGTGGGAGCTCCTACAATGAGCAGTTCTTC; CDR3aa: CASSGGSSYNEQFF
len: 16; abundance: -; d_gene: -; v_gene: TRBV7-9; j_gene: TRBJ2-7; CDR3nt: TGTGCCAGCAGCTTAGCTGGTGAGACAGCGGCCTACGAGCAGTACTTC; CDR3aa: CASSLAGETAAYEQYF
len: 16; abundance: -; d_gene: -; v_gene: TRBV11-2; j_gene: TRBJ2-1; CDR3nt: TGTGCCAGCAGCTCCCTCGACTCGGTCTCCTACAATGAGCAGTTCTTC; CDR3aa: CASSSLDSVSYNEQFF
len: 15; abundance: -; d_gene: TRBD2; v_gene: TRBV5-4; j_gene: TRBJ2-5; CDR3nt: TGTGCCAGCAGCCGGACTAGCGGGCTGGGGGAGACCCAGTACTTC; CDR3aa: CASSRTSGLGETQYF
len: 17; abundance: -; d_gene: TRBD1; v_gene: TRBV11-3; j_gene: TRBJ2-7; CDR3nt: TGTGCCAGCAGCTTAGGATCGCGGGCAGGGGGTACGGAGGAGCAGTACTTC; CDR3aa: CASSLGSRAGGTEEQYF
len: 15; abundance: -; d_gene: -; v_gene: TRBV11-2; j_gene: TRBJ2-5; CDR3nt: TGTGCCAGCAGCTTAGATACGGGGCAGGGGGAGACCCAGTACTTC; CDR3aa: CASSLDTGQGETQYF
len: 13; abundance: -; d_gene: -; v_gene: TRBV4-3; j_gene: TRBJ1-4; CDR3nt: TGCGCCAGCAGCCAAGCGTTGAGTGAAAAACTGTTTTTT; CDR3aa: CASSQALSEKLFF
len: 16; abundance: -; d_gene: TRBD1; v_gene: TRBV14; j_gene: TRBJ2-5; CDR3nt: TGTGCCAGCAGCCACTCCGGGACAGTTCTCCAAGAGACCCAGTACTTC; CDR3aa: CASSHSGTVLQETQYF
len: 16; abundance: -; d_gene: -; v_gene: TRBV7-2; j_gene: TRBJ1-5; CDR3nt: TGTGCCAGCAGCTTAGCTGGGCACTATAGCAATCAGCCCCAGCATTTT; CDR3aa: CASSLAGHYSNQPQHF
len: 14; abundance: few; d_gene: TRBD1; v_gene: TRBV28; j_gene: TRBJ2-7; CDR3nt: TGTGCCAGCAGCTTACAGGGGGTGGACTACGAGCAGTACTTC; CDR3aa: CASSLQGVDYEQYF
len: 17; abundance: -; d_gene: -; v_gene: TRBV9; j_gene: TRBJ2-2; CDR3nt: TGTGCCAGCAGCGATTCCCGGGAGTCAGTGAACACCGGGGAGCTGTTTTTT; CDR3aa: CASSDSRESVNTGELFF
len: 12; abundance: -; d_gene: -; v_gene: TRBV27; j_gene: TRBJ1-6; CDR3nt: TGTGCCAGCAGTTTCAGTAATTCACCCCTCCACTTT; CDR3aa: CASSFSNSPLHF
len: 14; abundance: -; d_gene: TRBD2; v_gene: TRBV6-6; j_gene: TRBJ2-7; CDR3nt: TGTGCCAGTTATAGCGGGAGCCAGGCCTACGAGCAGTACTTC; CDR3aa: CASYSGSQAYEQYF
len: 12; abundance: -; d_gene: -; v_gene: TRBV6-1; j_gene: TRBJ1-1; CDR3nt: TGTGCCAGCAGTCCCGCTGTTACTGAAGCTTTCTTT; CDR3aa: CASSPAVTEAFF
len: 15; abundance: few; d_gene: TRBD1; v_gene: TRBV4-1; j_gene: TRBJ1-3; CDR3nt: TGCGCCAGCAGCCAAGATGGGCAGGGGGCAAACACCATATATTTT; CDR3aa: CASSQDGQGANTIYF
len: 17; abundance: -; d_gene: -; v_gene: TRBV7-2; j_gene: TRBJ2-4; CDR3nt: TGTGCCAGCAGCCCTAGGGACACAGACTTAGCCAAAAACATTCAGTACTTC; CDR3aa: CASSPRDTDLAKNIQYF
len: 14; abundance: -; d_gene: TRBD2; v_gene: TRBV11-3; j_gene: TRBJ2-1; CDR3nt: TGTGCCAGCAGCTTAGCTAGGCTAGCGGGTGAGCAGTTCTTC; CDR3aa: CASSLARLAGEQFF
len: 13; abundance: -; d_gene: -; v_gene: TRBV4-3; j_gene: TRBJ1-5; CDR3nt: TGCGCCAGCAGCCTCGGGACAAATCAGCCCCAGCATTTT; CDR3aa: CASSLGTNQPQHF
len: 16; abundance: -; d_gene: -; v_gene: TRBV11-1; j_gene: TRBJ2-1; CDR3nt: TGTGCCAGCAGCCGACCGGGATTCTCGGGATTTAATGAGCAGTTCTTC; CDR3aa: CASSRPGFSGFNEQFF
len: 14; abundance: -; d_gene: -; v_gene: TRBV6-5; j_gene: TRBJ1-1; CDR3nt: TGTGCCAGCGCCCGACTTTTTAGTAACACTGAAGCTTTCTTT; CDR3aa: CASARLFSNTEAFF
len: 17; abundance: once; d_gene: TRBD2; v_gene: TRBV4-2; j_gene: TRBJ2-3; CDR3nt: TGTGCCAGCAGCCACATCCAAGCGGGAGACACGGCAGATACGCAGTATTTT; CDR3aa: CASSHIQAGDTADTQYF
len: 10; abundance: -; d_gene: -; v_gene: TRBV6-5; j_gene: TRBJ1-2; CDR3nt: TGTGCCAGCTGGGAGGTTGGCTACACCTTC; CDR3aa: CASWEVGYTF
len: 16; abundance: medium-sized; d_gene: TRBD2; v_gene: TRBV5-6; j_gene: TRBJ2-3; CDR3nt: TGTGCCAGCAGCCCGGGACTAGCGGGAGGTGGAGATACGCAGTATTTT; CDR3aa: CASSPGLAGGGDTQYF
len: 14; abundance: -; d_gene: -; v_gene: TRBV7-9; j_gene: TRBJ2-1; CDR3nt: TGTGCCAGCAGCGGGGCGGCGGGAACGAATGAGCAGTTCTTC; CDR3aa: CASSGAAGTNEQFF